Shown below are 5 T cell receptor beta chains from a single sample sequenced in a study of T cell responses to AZD1222 COVID-19 vaccine. Sequencing was performed with immunoSEQ multiplex PCR; in TCRdb, only in-frame clones are kept and a portion is missing. Here the sample spans fewer than 50,000 clones, about three quarters being singletons. This material consisted of peripheral blood, taken on day 0 of AZD1222 vaccination. These receptors were collected from an adult in good health.

This chain joins TRBV9 and TRBJ1-6; the D gene is possibly TRBD1 (6 bases). Germline-derived CDR1 and CDR2 are SGDLS and YYNGEE. V shed 0 bases and J shed 6 bases, with 13 bases lying between them. The CDR3 has 16 residues. This CDR3 is CASSVGQGLSNSPLHF. The DNA for the CDR3 is TGTGCCAGCAGCGTAGGCCAGGGGCTCAGTAATTCACCCCTCCACTTT.

This chain connects TRBV19 to TRBJ2-3, with D possibly being TRBD1 or TRBD2 (6 bases each). The CDR3 extends over 12 amino acids. Germline assignment: CDR1 LNHDA and CDR2 SQIVND (reference sequence). Trimming stripped 5 bases from V and 6 bases from J, with 9 bases between. The CDR3 sequence: CASSPGADTQYF. CDR3 coding DNA: TGTGCCAGTAGTCCGGGGGCGGATACGCAGTATTTT.

This chain links TRBV5-5 with TRBJ1-5; weak D call: TRBD1 (5 bases). CDR1 and CDR2 (germline): SGHKS, YYEKEE (reference sequence). V lost 1 base and J 4 bases, leaving 12 bases between the germline ends. The CDR3 sequence is 15 residues long. The CDR3 DNA follows: TGTGCCAGCAGCTTGACAGGCGGTTGGAATCAGCCCCAGCATTTT. It is translated as CASSLTGGWNQPQHF.

The rearrangement joins TRBV3-1 (or the pseudogene TRBV3-2) to TRBJ1-2; perhaps TRBD1 as D (5 bases). The ends were cut back, 0 bases at V and 0 bases at J, with 8 bases in the middle. The germline CDR1 and CDR2 sequences are LGHDT and YNNKEL (reference sequence). This CDR3 contains 15 residues. The CDR3 is CASSQDPGSNYGYTF. DNA of the CDR3: TGTGCCAGCAGCCAAGACCCAGGGTCTAACTATGGCTACACCTTC.

The chain links TRBV5-4 to TRBJ2-3; tentative D call: TRBD2 (6 bases). CDR1 is SGHNT, CDR2 YYREEE, per germline (reference sequence). Trimming pared 4 bases from V and 10 bases from J, leaving 13 bases between. This CDR3 comprises 12 residues. The CDR3 coding sequence is TGTGCCAGCAGCCCCGGGGCGGGACCGCAGTATTTT. Its translation: CASSPGAGPQYF.